The present T cell receptor (beta chain) was sequenced within a study of a mutant IDH1 vaccine in newly diagnosed glioma. Study in general: Those enrolled had earlier been treated with radiotherapy, temozolomide, or both, mostly both.

The CDR3 spans 15 residues. Looked up from germline, CDR1 is SGHVS and CDR2 is FQNEAQ. V lost 6 bases, J lost 8 bases, and 17 bases lay in between. Time point indicated: week 11, during vaccination. Alongside topical imiquimod, each dose of vaccine comprised 300 ug of mutant IDH1 20-mer peptide. Some clones are missing from TCRdb's copy, which holds only in-frame ones; the method was immunoSEQ multiplex PCR. The table records some 60,000 clones, about four fifths of them present only once. With respect to this clone: Its antigen is still unknown.

Sequences were derived from PBMCs, sampled from a glioma patient whose treatment included an IDH1 peptide vaccine. J is TRBJ1-6 and V is TRBV7-8; D ambiguous. The sequence was collected from a man aged 50 or older with glioma. The CDR3 is CASRPGDIMDSPLHF. As DNA, the CDR3 is TGTGCCAGCAGACCTGGAGATATAATGGATTCACCCCTCCACTTT.